This T cell receptor (beta chain) was identified during a study of blood T cells in healthy people across ages. In the study overall: Every two T cells gave about one barcoded beta molecule via template switching.

PCR was performed a second time for 7 to 11 cycles using a sample-barcoded 5' primer and a J-beta primer mix. TCRdb ran MiXCR on the 5' RACE reads and lists one entry per CDR3 protein. The sample yields about 1.6 million distinct CDR3 sequences, about 35% seen once. The length of the CDR3 is 14 residues. Deletions cut 6 bases from V and 5 bases from J, with 14 bases between. Per germline, CDR1 MNHEY and CDR2 SVGAGI. A remark on this clonotype: Its antigen remains unknown.

Notes on the study in general: PBMCs that were unsorted prevented a conclusive naive versus antigen-experienced comparison.

The V and J genes are TRBV6-5 and TRBJ1-5; D might be TRBD1 (6 bases). The receptor was derived from a woman younger than 45 in good health. The sample was blood. The CDR3 sequence: CASRTTGNDQPQHF. The CDR3 DNA is TGTGCCAGCAGGACTACAGGGAATGATCAGCCCCAGCATTTT.